This TCR beta chain appears in the sequencing data of a study of cytomegalovirus exposure and HLA in healthy donors. Both 60 Vbeta primers and 13 Jbeta primers went into the PCR. The method was immunoSEQ multiplex PCR; TCRdb's version includes in-frame clones alone and lacks a portion of them. The sample has some 160,000 clones, around 84% seen once. The CDR3 has 16 amino acids. Trimming removed 2 bases from V and 5 bases from J; junction bases left unmatched: 7. Germline lookup yields CDR1 MDHEN and CDR2 SYDVKM. Findings and limits, study-wide: Being indistinguishable, some V segments were excluded, TRBV6-2 and TRBV6-3 among them. The authors later found HLA-associated TCR beta chains more clonally expanded than equally common others. It was reported that TCR beta sequences correctly inferred the HLA-A and HLA-B alleles for most subjects.

For this clone: Its cognate antigen is unknown.

J is TRBJ2-5 and V is TRBV28; TRBD1 agrees at 11 bases. This sequence was found in a woman in her thirties or forties in good health and CMV-seronegative. Sequencing input: PBMCs. Here the CDR3 DNA reads TGTGCCAGCAGTTTACCAGGGACAGGGGGGACGGAGACCCAGTACTTC. It yields the protein CASSLPGTGGTETQYF.